These 20 T cell receptor beta chains came from one sample sequenced in a study of T cells in women clearing cervical HPV infection. Data came from immunoSEQ multiplex PCR; TCRdb stores just in-frame clones and leaves some out. The listing contains roughly 32,000 clones. Sequencing used blood buffy coat. The receptors stem from a woman between 18 and 70 years old with a cervical HPV16 infection that either progressed to CIN3+ or cleared (not recorded which).

CDR3 bases read: TGCAGTGCTAGAGAGTCGACAGGGCGACAAGAGACG. Translating it yields CSARESTGRQET. The whole CDR3 sequence reads CSARESTGRQETQYF. The V call is TRBV20-1, the J call TRBJ2-3; 7 bases are shared with TRBD1. The read comes to an end 3 residues before the CDR3 does, leaving the germline J gene to fill in the end. The CDR3 loop spans 15 amino acids. Germline V gene lookup returns CDR1 DFQATT and CDR2 SNEGSKA (reference sequence).

On this clone: The CDR3 goes on 3 residues after the read ends, and that part is filled in from the germline J gene. The genes are TRBV7-9 and TRBJ1-1; TRBD1 aligns across 12 bases. The CDR3 totals 15 residues. Germline CDR1 SEHNR, CDR2 FQNEAQ (reference sequence). CDR3 DNA (partial): TGTGCCAGCACAGATCCGGGACAGGGGGCTCCGGAA. Translation: CASTDPGQGAPE. The whole CDR3 protein is CASTDPGQGAPEAFF.

Remarks on this clone: The CDR3 end is not reached by the read, which stops 3 residues before it; the germline J gene fills it in. This rearrangement joins TRBV20-1 to TRBJ1-1; D may be TRBD1 (6 bases). The V and J ends lost 5 bases and 2 bases respectively, with 9 bases between them. The CDR3 sequence is 12 residues long. Germline lookup yields CDR1 DFQATT and CDR2 SNEGSKA (reference sequence). The CDR3 DNA, read in part, is TGCAGTGCTTACAGGGTTAACACTGAA. Amino acids: CSAYRVNTE. The full CDR3 is CSAYRVNTEAFF.

This clone registers medium-sized (0.01 to 0.1%) by frequency. The read ends 3 residues early relative to the CDR3; the germline J gene fills the gap. V gene TRBV18 combines with J gene TRBJ2-3; TRBD2 aligns across 7 bases. The ends lost 1 base at V and 6 bases at J; junction bases unmatched: 13. Germline V gene data show CDR1 as KGHSH and CDR2 as LQKENI. This CDR3 has 17 amino acids. CDR3 bases read: TGTGCCAGCTCACCACGGGTCGAGCGGGATATGGTTGATACG. It yields the protein CASSPRVERDMVDT. From start to end, the CDR3 is CASSPRVERDMVDTQYF.

Note on this clone: The CDR3 end is not reached by the read, which stops 3 residues before it; the germline J gene fills it in. The chain has TRBV19 and TRBJ2-7; 7 positions agree with TRBD1. Germline CDR1 reads LNHDA; CDR2 reads SQIVND (reference sequence). The CDR3 has 13 residues. The ends lost 5 bases at V and 3 bases at J; junction bases unmatched: 4. The CDR3 loop reads CASSRAGGYEQYF. Incomplete CDR3 DNA: TGTGCCAGTAGTCGGGCAGGGGGCTACGAG.

Comments on this clone: The read gets to within 3 residues of the CDR3 end, and the germline J gene fills in the rest. This chain links TRBV6-1 with TRBJ2-7, with D hard to call. The CDR3 runs 15 residues. Germline V gives CDR1 MNHNS, CDR2 SASEGT. V gave up 2 bases and J gave up 3 bases, with 14 bases separating them. The CDR3 bases that were read are TGTGCCAGCAGTGAATGGCTGTTTAAGGGCTACGAG. It translates to CASSEWLFKGYE. The full CDR3 is CASSEWLFKGYEQYF.

Turning to this clone: The CDR3 end lies 3 residues beyond the end of the read and is filled in from the germline J gene. The chain recombines TRBV19 with TRBJ2-3; D may correspond to TRBD1 or TRBD2 (5 bases each). The CDR3 covers 13 residues. Germline assignment: CDR1 LNHDA and CDR2 SQIVND (reference sequence). The CDR3 sequence: CASTPRQGETQYF. CDR3 DNA (partial): TGTGCCAGTACCCCCCGGCAGGGAGAGACG. Combining the CDR3 with reference TRBV19 and TRBJ2-3 gives the whole variable domain DGGITQSPKYLFRKEGQNVTLSCEQNLNHDAMYWYRQDPGQGLRLIYYSQIVNDFQKGDIAEGYSVSREKKESFPLTVTSAQKNPTAFYLCASTPRQGETQYFGPGTRLTVL.

Points on this clone: The CDR3 extends 3 residues past the end of the read, so its final part is completed from the germline J gene. This chain uses TRBV30 with TRBJ2-3; D might be TRBD1 or TRBD2, each matching 5 bases. The V gene's germline CDR1 is GTSNPN and CDR2 SVGIG (reference sequence). CDR3 size: 12 residues. The CDR3 bases that were read are TGTGCCTGGAGTGTACAAGGGGAGACG. Its protein is CAWSVQGET. The complete CDR3 protein is CAWSVQGETQYF.

Worth noting for this clone: The missing CDR3 end, 3 residues past where the read stops, is filled in from the germline J gene. This rearrangement joins TRBV30 to TRBJ2-5; D is possibly TRBD1 or TRBD2 (6 bases each). Trimming took off 4 bases at V and 2 bases at J, with 20 bases between the two ends. The CDR3 is 16 residues long. Germline V gene sequence: CDR1 GTSNPN, CDR2 SVGIG (reference sequence). CDR3 in amino acids: CAWKWPGGTPQETQYF. CDR3 DNA (partial): TGTGCCTGGAAATGGCCGGGCGGGACACCTCAAGAGACC.

Concerning this clone itself: Read coverage stops 3 residues before the CDR3 terminus; the germline J gene supplies the remainder. The chain employs TRBV30 and TRBJ2-3; D ambiguous. Germline V gives CDR1 GTSNPN, CDR2 SVGIG (reference sequence). The CDR3 length is 14 residues. Trimming took off 3 bases at V and 0 bases at J, with 10 bases between the two ends. CDR3 bases read: TGTGCCTGGAGGGGCGTCGCTAGCACAGATACG. Amino acids: CAWRGVASTDT. Given in full, the CDR3 is CAWRGVASTDTQYF.

Comment on this clone: Read coverage stops 3 residues before the CDR3 terminus; the germline J gene supplies the remainder. J is TRBJ2-2 and V is TRBV19, with 11 bases fitting TRBD2. J was trimmed by 5 bases and V by 3 bases; bases with no gene match: 14. The CDR3 extends over 19 amino acids. Germline CDR1 reads LNHDA; CDR2 reads SQIVND (reference sequence). The CDR3 sequence: CASSMLIWRIAGGTGELFF. Partial CDR3 DNA: TGTGCCAGTAGTATGTTAATATGGCGGATAGCGGGAGGGACCGGGGAG.

Turning to this clone: The read terminates 3 residues before the CDR3 end, so the remaining end is supplied by the germline J gene. The chain is built from TRBV29-1 and TRBJ2-3; 8 nucleotides agree with TRBD1. Germline CDR1 SQVTM, CDR2 ANQGSEA. This CDR3 contains 15 residues. Trimming at V came to 1 base and at J to 4 bases, leaving 7 bases not matched to a gene. The CDR3 spells CSVEAGQGISDTQYF. The part of the CDR3 DNA that was read is TGCAGCGTTGAAGCCGGACAGGGTATCTCAGATACG.

Points on this clone: Sequencing ends 3 residues short of the CDR3 end; the germline J gene provides the rest. J is TRBJ2-1 and V is TRBV7-9; no reliable D call. V lost 2 bases to trimming and J lost 1 base, with 3 bases between them. Germline CDR1 and CDR2: SEHNR and FQNEAQ (reference sequence). This CDR3 is 13 amino acids long. CDR3 amino acids: CASSLSSYNEQFF. Incomplete CDR3 DNA: TGTGCCAGCAGCTTATCGTCCTACAATGAG.

In regard to this clone: With the read ending 3 residues before the CDR3 end, the germline J gene is used to fill in that end. This sequence joins TRBV7-9 and TRBJ2-1; D possibly corresponds to TRBD1 (7 bases). The CDR3 sequence is 14 residues long. Trimming stripped 7 bases from V and 8 bases from J, with 18 bases between. Per the germline V gene, CDR1 is SEHNR and CDR2 is FQNEAQ (reference sequence). The sequenced part of the CDR3 DNA is TGTGCCAGCACCAATTCAGGGGGGCCCCATGAG. The encoded protein is CASTNSGGPHE. The full CDR3 is CASTNSGGPHEQFF.

A remark on this clone: The sequenced fragment ends 3 residues before the CDR3 boundary, so the rest is inferred from the germline J gene. This rearrangement joins TRBV7-2 to TRBJ2-3; D gene uncertain. CDR1 and CDR2 (germline): SGHTA, FQGNSA. CDR3 length: 15 residues. The CDR3 bases that were read are TGTGCCAGCAGCTTAGGTTTACAACTACATCAGCCG. This sequence encodes CASSLGLQLHQP. The entire CDR3 protein is CASSLGLQLHQPQYF. Full variable domain (outside the CDR3, taken from reference TRBV7-2 and TRBJ2-3): GAGVSQSPSNKVTEKGKDVELRCDPISGHTALYWYRQSLGQGLEFLIYFQGNSAPDKSGLPSDRFSAERTGGSVSTLTIQRTQQEDSAVYLCASSLGLQLHQPQYFGPGTRLTVL.

Concerning this clone: The read falls 3 residues short of the CDR3 end, and the missing part is taken from the germline J gene. This sequence joins TRBV20-1 and TRBJ1-6; perhaps TRBD1 as D (6 bases). CDR1 is DFQATT, CDR2 SNEGSKA, per germline (reference sequence). Trimming removed 6 bases from V and 9 bases from J, with 15 bases in between. The CDR3 runs 13 residues. CDR3 protein: CSARRGGGSPLHF. The part of the CDR3 DNA that was read is TGCAGTGCGAGAAGAGGGGGTGGTTCACCC.

In the case of this clone: The read gets to within 3 residues of the CDR3 end, and the germline J gene fills in the rest. The rearrangement uses TRBV5-1 and TRBJ2-7; D is ambiguous. Germline CDR1 is SGHRS and CDR2 is YFSETQ. CDR3 length equals 13 residues. V lost 4 bases to trimming and J lost 4 bases, with 12 bases between them. This CDR3 reads CASSPSPSYEQYF. CDR3 bases read: TGCGCCAGCAGCCCTTCGCCCAGTTACGAG.

To note about this clone: With the read ending 3 residues before the CDR3 end, the germline J gene is used to fill in that end. The chain joins TRBV7-9 to TRBJ2-5; 8 nucleotides match TRBD1. After removal of 5 bases from V and 3 bases from J, the junction contained 5 bases not matched to a gene. The CDR3 has 14 amino acids. Germline V gene sequence: CDR1 SEHNR, CDR2 FQNEAQ (reference sequence). The CDR3 protein is CASSPGTGEETQYF. CDR3 DNA (partial): TGTGCCAGCAGCCCAGGGACAGGAGAAGAGACC.

With regard to this clone: The observed sequence ends 3 residues before the CDR3 terminus, with the missing tail filled in from the germline J gene. The V call is TRBV2, the J call TRBJ1-1, with D perhaps matching TRBD1 (6 bases). Germline V lookup: CDR1 SNHLY, CDR2 FYNNEI. There are 14 residues in the CDR3. The V end was cut by 7 bases, the J end by 2 bases, with 14 bases between. The CDR3 DNA, read in part, is TGTGCCAGCAATAGGGGGACGTTTAACACTGAA. Protein sequence: CASNRGTFNTE. The CDR3 in its entirety is CASNRGTFNTEAFF.

The CDR3 spells CASSLSGQEGGYTF. Partial CDR3 DNA: TGTGCCAGCAGCTTATCTGGACAGGAAGGTGGC. The chain carries TRBV7-2 and TRBJ1-2; 7 nucleotides align to TRBD1. The CDR3 extends 3 residues past the end of the read, so its final part is completed from the germline J gene. With V trimmed by 2 bases and J by 7 bases, 7 bases remained unmatched. Per the germline V gene, CDR1 is SGHTA and CDR2 is FQGNSA. The CDR3 is 14 residues long.